Listed below are T cell receptor beta chains from one sample, sequenced in a study of cytomegalovirus exposure and HLA in healthy donors. Profiled with immunoSEQ multiplex PCR; TCRdb holds only in-frame clones, not every one. The table includes roughly 100,000 clones, 83% detected once. The sequenced sample was PBMCs. These receptors were taken from a man aged 40-55 years in good health and CMV-seronegative. Each CDR3 is given with its conserved first and last residue. D genes are given only for firm matches. Clone size is shown for a subset of rows, as once, few, many or a class of expanded clone.

clone size	V gene	D gene	J gene	CDR3 protein	CDR3 DNA
NA	TRBV4-3	TRBD2	TRBJ2-3	CASSQGGLAVDTQYF	TGCGCCAGCAGCCAAGGGGGACTAGCGGTTGATACGCAGTATTTT
NA	TRBV7-7	TRBD2	TRBJ2-2	CASSLRLAGGNTGELFF	TGTGCTAGCAGTTTGAGACTAGCGGGGGGCAACACCGGGGAGCTGTTTTTT
NA	TRBV7-2	TRBD2	TRBJ2-1	CASSPTSGVDNEQFF	TGTGCCAGCAGCCCGACTAGCGGGGTCGACAATGAGCAGTTCTTC
NA	TRBV5-8	TRBD1	TRBJ2-1	CASSLTGGNEQFF	TGTGCCAGCAGCTTGACAGGGGGCAATGAGCAGTTCTTC
NA	TRBV13	NA	TRBJ2-3	CASSLDGGAADTQYF	TGTGCCAGCAGCTTAGATGGGGGGGCCGCGGATACGCAGTATTTT
NA	TRBV27	NA	TRBJ1-2	CASSSLDGLWGYTF	TGTGCCAGCAGTTCCCTCGATGGGCTATGGGGCTACACCTTC
NA	TRBV9	NA	TRBJ1-6	CASSVEVRYNSPLHF	TGTGCCAGCAGCGTAGAAGTCAGGTATAATTCACCCCTCCACTTT
NA	TRBV19	TRBD1	TRBJ1-1	CASSFNGQGSEAFF	TGTGCCAGTAGTTTCAACGGACAGGGTAGTGAAGCTTTCTTT
NA	TRBV19	TRBD1	TRBJ1-2	CASSIRTGVKFEGYTF	TGTGCCAGTAGTATCCGCACAGGGGTTAAATTCGAGGGCTACACCTTC
NA	TRBV27	TRBD1	TRBJ2-2	CASSTRTGVTGELFF	TGTGCCAGCAGTACCCGGACAGGAGTCACCGGGGAGCTGTTTTTT
NA	TRBV6-1	NA	TRBJ1-3	CASNQARNTIYF	TGTGCCAGCAATCAGGCCCGAAACACCATATATTTT
NA	TRBV7-2	TRBD2	TRBJ2-3	CASSLTSAGTTQYF	TGTGCCAGCAGCTTAACTAGCGCCGGGACTACGCAGTATTTT
NA	TRBV2	NA	TRBJ2-3	CASSEVLPKEGDTQYF	TGTGCCAGCAGTGAGGTTCTCCCCAAGGAGGGAGATACGCAGTATTTT
NA	TRBV7-3	TRBD2	TRBJ2-1	CASSPGGGLLFF	TGTGCCAGCAGCCCGGGGGGGGGCCTTTTGTTCTTC
once	TRBV11-3	NA	TRBJ1-1	CASSLDPGGNTEAFF	TGTGCCAGCAGCTTAGATCCCGGAGGGAACACTGAAGCTTTCTTT
once	TRBV10-3	TRBD2	TRBJ2-3	CAISSGGSTDMQYF	TGTGCCATATCCAGCGGGGGGTCCACAGATATGCAGTATTTT
once	TRBV11-1	TRBD2	TRBJ2-7	CASSLMTSGGLSSYEQYF	TGTGCCAGCAGCTTGATGACTAGCGGGGGCCTCAGCTCCTACGAGCAGTACTTC
NA	TRBV5-1	TRBD1	TRBJ2-7	CASSFGDRDRDEQYF	TGCGCCAGCAGCTTCGGCGACCGGGACAGGGACGAGCAGTACTTC
NA	TRBV5-1	TRBD1	TRBJ1-6	CASSFDGTGAGSPLHF	TGCGCCAGCAGCTTCGACGGGACAGGGGCTGGTTCACCCCTCCACTTT
NA	TRBV11-3	TRBD2	TRBJ2-5	CASSEGLAGDLETQYF	TGTGCCAGCAGCGAAGGACTAGCGGGGGATCTGGAGACCCAGTACTTC
NA	TRBV4-1	TRBD2	TRBJ2-5	CASSQDFFGGQETQYF	TGCGCCAGCAGCCAAGATTTTTTCGGGGGGCAAGAGACCCAGTACTTC
few	TRBV4-3	NA	TRBJ1-2	CASSQTGYGGYTF	TGCGCCAGCAGCCAAACAGGCTATGGAGGCTACACCTTC
NA	TRBV4-1	NA	TRBJ2-3	CASSQVQDTQYF	TGCGCCAGCAGCCAGGTCCAGGATACGCAGTATTTT
NA	TRBV4-3	NA	TRBJ2-7	CASSQDPRASNYEQYF	TGCGCCAGCAGCCAAGACCCCCGAGCTAGCAACTACGAGCAGTACTTC
NA	TRBV30	NA	TRBJ2-1	CAWSGTYNEQFF	TGTGCCTGGAGTGGGACTTACAATGAGCAGTTCTTC
NA	TRBV7-3	TRBD1	TRBJ2-3	CASKRDRVGDTQYF	TGTGCCAGCAAGCGCGACAGGGTTGGAGATACGCAGTATTTT
NA	TRBV7-2	TRBD2	TRBJ2-3	CASSFRTSGVIDTQYF	TGTGCCAGCAGCTTTCGCACTAGCGGGGTGATAGATACGCAGTATTTT
NA	TRBV19	NA	TRBJ2-3	CASNPRGLGADTQYF	TGTGCCAGTAACCCCAGGGGTCTCGGCGCAGATACGCAGTATTTT
NA	TRBV6-5	NA	TRBJ1-1	CASSFRGPSTEAFF	TGTGCCAGCAGTTTCAGGGGCCCGAGCACTGAAGCTTTCTTT
NA	TRBV19	TRBD1	TRBJ1-1	CASIDRDRFGTEAFF	TGTGCCAGTATTGACAGGGACAGGTTTGGGACTGAAGCTTTCTTT
NA	TRBV7-8	TRBD2	TRBJ2-1	CASSPGRGDEQFF	TGTGCCAGCAGCCCCGGACGGGGGGATGAGCAGTTCTTC
once	TRBV6-6	NA	TRBJ1-5	CASSPTDRSNQPQHF	TGTGCCAGCAGCCCCACTGATAGAAGCAATCAGCCCCAGCATTTT
NA	TRBV19	TRBD1	TRBJ1-5	CASTPGQGASNQPQHF	TGTGCCAGTACCCCCGGGCAGGGGGCCTCCAATCAGCCCCAGCATTTT
NA	TRBV6-1	NA	TRBJ1-2	CASSSRGGSYGYTF	TGTGCCAGCTCCTCTAGAGGTGGCAGCTATGGCTACACCTTC
NA	TRBV2	NA	TRBJ2-1	CASSVRLGPLDEQFF	TGTGCCAGCAGTGTTCGACTAGGACCCCTTGATGAGCAGTTCTTC
NA	TRBV30	NA	TRBJ2-3	CAWSVSGQFTDTQYF	TGTGCCTGGAGTGTGTCTGGGCAATTCACAGATACGCAGTATTTT
few	TRBV6-1	NA	TRBJ2-7	CASALTGSTYEQYF	TGTGCCAGCGCCCTTACGGGGTCTACCTACGAGCAGTACTTC
once	TRBV5-4	NA	TRBJ1-5	CASSFQGGQPQHF	TGTGCCAGCAGCTTCCAGGGAGGTCAGCCCCAGCATTTT
NA	TRBV5-1	TRBD1	TRBJ1-2	CASSMDRGNYGYTF	TGCGCCAGCAGCATGGACAGGGGGAACTATGGCTACACCTTC
NA	TRBV6-4	TRBD1	TRBJ1-2	CASSSGTGGDYGYTF	TGTGCCAGCAGTTCCGGGACAGGGGGGGACTATGGCTACACCTTC
once	TRBV7-9	TRBD1	TRBJ2-1	CASSSEGTGSYNEQFF	TGTGCCAGCAGCTCAGAAGGGACAGGGTCCTACAATGAGCAGTTCTTC
NA	TRBV7-9	NA	TRBJ1-1	CSSREGPEGYTEAFF	TGTTCCAGCCGCGAGGGGCCGGAGGGTTACACTGAAGCTTTCTTT
NA	TRBV19	TRBD1	TRBJ2-2	CASRTGANTGELFF	TGTGCCAGTAGGACAGGGGCGAACACCGGGGAGCTGTTTTTT
NA	TRBV18	TRBD1	TRBJ1-1	CASTSGGPQNTEAFF	TGTGCCAGTACCTCAGGGGGCCCTCAGAACACTGAAGCTTTCTTT
NA	TRBV29-1	TRBD1	TRBJ2-3	CSGGFLGQGADTQYF	TGCAGCGGGGGTTTTTTGGGACAGGGGGCAGATACGCAGTATTTT
NA	TRBV5-1	TRBD1	TRBJ2-7	CASSIADRGLEGYEQYF	TGCGCCAGCAGCATCGCGGACAGGGGGCTGGAGGGTTACGAGCAGTACTTC
NA	TRBV11-1	NA	TRBJ2-1	CASSGRLVYPDSSYNEQFF	TGTGCCAGCAGCGGGCGACTAGTCTACCCAGACAGCTCCTACAATGAGCAGTTCTTC
NA	TRBV7-2	NA	TRBJ1-1	CASSEQGGRGTEAFF	TGTGCCAGCAGCGAACAGGGCGGAAGGGGCACTGAAGCTTTCTTT
NA	TRBV21-1	NA	TRBJ1-6	CASSKSGAEAGSYNSPLHF	TGTGCCAGCAGCAAAAGCGGGGCAGAAGCAGGCTCCTATAATTCACCCCTCCACTTT
once	TRBV25-1	TRBD1	TRBJ2-7	CASSRTGTYEQYF	TGTGCCAGCTCCCGGACAGGGACCTACGAACAGTACTTC
NA	TRBV5-1	TRBD1	TRBJ2-6	CASSPGTEGANVLTF	TGCGCCAGCAGCCCGGGGACAGAAGGGGCCAACGTCCTGACTTTC
NA	TRBV14	NA	TRBJ2-3	CASSRAGPSDTQYF	TGTGCCAGCAGCCGAGCAGGGCCCTCGGATACGCAGTATTTT
NA	TRBV7-2	NA	TRBJ1-1	CASSDTRGLAEAFF	TGTGCCAGCAGCGACACGCGGGGGCTGGCTGAAGCTTTCTTT